This TCR beta chain stems from a study of T cells in Graves' hyperthyroidism and ophthalmopathy. Looking at the study overall: Blood was drawn when the patient was first diagnosed and still untreated. Study results and limitations: In validation, the model predicted ophthalmopathy. These predictions came a median about 6 months before onset. Also found in blood were most expanded thyroid clonotypes above 0.001. Ophthalmopathy stood apart from stable hyperthyroidism in a 13 V-J model.

This CDR3 has 13 amino acids. Trimming took 3 bases from V and 3 from J, leaving 9 bases between them. Germline assignment: CDR1 SGHTA and CDR2 FQGNSA. Amplification yielded TCR beta CDR3 regions, with RNA transcripts as the source. Using the HTBI primer set, a first-round RT-PCR was run on the TCR CDR3. Via MiXCR, TCRdb re-called the multiplex PCR reads, giving one row per CDR3 protein. Seen here are approximately 410,000 distinct CDR3 sequences, approximately 14% observed once, and the top ten hold roughly 4.8%. This clonotype has ten or more counts. As yet, its antigen is unknown. Sequencing used blood. The J gene is TRBJ2-7, the V gene TRBV7-2; possible D gene TRBD1, 5 bases. This TCR came from a young woman with Graves' hyperthyroidism. CDR3 residues: CASSLLTDYEQYF. CDR3 sequence (DNA): TGTGCCAGCAGCTTGTTGACAGACTACGAGCAGTACTTC.